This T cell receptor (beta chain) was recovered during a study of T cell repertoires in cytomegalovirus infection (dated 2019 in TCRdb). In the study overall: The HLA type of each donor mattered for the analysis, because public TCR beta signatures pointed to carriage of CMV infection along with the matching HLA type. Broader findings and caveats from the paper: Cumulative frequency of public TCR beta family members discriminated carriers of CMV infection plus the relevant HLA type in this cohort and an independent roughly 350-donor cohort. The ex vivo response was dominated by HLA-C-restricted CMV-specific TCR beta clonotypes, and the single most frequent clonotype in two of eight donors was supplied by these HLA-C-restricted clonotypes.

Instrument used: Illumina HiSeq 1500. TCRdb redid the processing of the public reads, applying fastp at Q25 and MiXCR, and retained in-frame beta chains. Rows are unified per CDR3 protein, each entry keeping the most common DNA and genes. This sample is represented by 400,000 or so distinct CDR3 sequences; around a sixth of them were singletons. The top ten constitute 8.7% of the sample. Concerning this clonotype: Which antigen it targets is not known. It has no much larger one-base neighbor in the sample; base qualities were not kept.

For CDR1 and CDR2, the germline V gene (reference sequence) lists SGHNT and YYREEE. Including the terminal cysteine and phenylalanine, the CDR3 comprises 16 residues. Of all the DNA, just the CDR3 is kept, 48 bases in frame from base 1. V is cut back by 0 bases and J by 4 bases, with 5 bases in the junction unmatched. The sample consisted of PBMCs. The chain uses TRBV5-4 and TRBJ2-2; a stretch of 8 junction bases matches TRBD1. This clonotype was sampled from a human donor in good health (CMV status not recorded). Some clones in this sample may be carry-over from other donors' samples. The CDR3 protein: CASSLAAGGGTGELFF. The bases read TGTGCCAGCAGCTTGGCCGCAGGGGGCGGCACCGGGGAGCTGTTTTTT.